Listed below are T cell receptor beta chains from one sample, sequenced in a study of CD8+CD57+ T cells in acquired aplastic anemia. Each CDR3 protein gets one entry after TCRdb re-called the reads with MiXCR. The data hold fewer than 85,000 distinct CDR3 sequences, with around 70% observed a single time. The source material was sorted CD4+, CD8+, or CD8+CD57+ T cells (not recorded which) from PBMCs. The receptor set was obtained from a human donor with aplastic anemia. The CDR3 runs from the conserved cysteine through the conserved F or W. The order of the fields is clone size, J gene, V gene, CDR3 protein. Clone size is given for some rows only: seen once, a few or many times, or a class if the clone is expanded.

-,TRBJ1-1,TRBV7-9,CASSRTENTEAFF
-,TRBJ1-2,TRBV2,CASSDDSLNYGYTF
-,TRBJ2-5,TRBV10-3,CAISELSGGQETQYF
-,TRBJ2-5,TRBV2,CASRGGGQETQYF
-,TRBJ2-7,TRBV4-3,CASSPDRGLGEQYF
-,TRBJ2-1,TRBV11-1,CTSSLGQGAYNEQFF
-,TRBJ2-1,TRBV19,CASAATFPRPNEQFF
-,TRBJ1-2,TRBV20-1,CSGQGARGYTF
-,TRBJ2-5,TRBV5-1,CASSLADGETQYF
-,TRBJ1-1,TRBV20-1,CSANSRAGTDAAFF
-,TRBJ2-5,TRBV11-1,CASSWGQGQETQYF
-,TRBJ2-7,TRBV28,CASSSTVSYEQYF
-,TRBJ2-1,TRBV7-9,CASSFGNEQFF
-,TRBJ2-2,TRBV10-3,CAISSGTGGYTGELFF
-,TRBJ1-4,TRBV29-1,CSVAGGGEKLFF
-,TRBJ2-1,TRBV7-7,CASSRADNEQFF
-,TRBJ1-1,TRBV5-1,CASSLGQANTEAFF
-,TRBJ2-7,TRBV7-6,CASSPSGTGSYEQYF
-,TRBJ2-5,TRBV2,CASSLRAQQETQYF
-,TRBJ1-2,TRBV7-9,CASSLRGGYTF
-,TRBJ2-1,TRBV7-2,CASSAFNNEQFF
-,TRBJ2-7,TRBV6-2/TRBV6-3,CASSYSGGTYEQYF
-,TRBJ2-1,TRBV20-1,CSALLAGGGEQFF
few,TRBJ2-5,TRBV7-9,CASSFRRIQETQYF
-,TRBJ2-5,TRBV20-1,CSARGTSGLETQYF
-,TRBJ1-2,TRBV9,CASSASGQGYGYTF
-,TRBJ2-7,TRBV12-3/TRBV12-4,CASSYSGLIPYEQYF
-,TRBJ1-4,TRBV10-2,CASSEWSTTSRKLFF
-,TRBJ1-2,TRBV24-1,CATSDLFGYTF
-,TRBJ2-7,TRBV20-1,CSARNAETYEQYF
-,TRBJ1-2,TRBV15,CATRVDRVGGYTF
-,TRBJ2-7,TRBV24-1,CASSGRAHAYEQYF
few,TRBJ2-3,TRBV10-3,CAISREERMGDTQYF
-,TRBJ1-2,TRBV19,CASRRQGGPYGYTF
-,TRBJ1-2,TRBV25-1,CASSDRESYGYTF
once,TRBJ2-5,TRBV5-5,CASSLQIDCKYQETQYF
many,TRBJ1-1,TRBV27,CATRTGSATNTEAFF
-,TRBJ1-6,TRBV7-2,CASTQSRGLSPLHF
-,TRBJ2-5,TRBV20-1,CSALPPGQGAGETQYF
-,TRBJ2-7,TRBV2,CASSIRAGQYF
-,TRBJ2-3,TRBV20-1,CSARDQDGAIDTQYF
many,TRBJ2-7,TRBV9,CASSVGRAGGSYEQYF
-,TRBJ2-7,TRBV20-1,CSATGLGSYEQYF
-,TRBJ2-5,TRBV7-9,CASSAASGGEETQYF
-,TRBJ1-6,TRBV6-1,CASQKNGGGRAPLHF
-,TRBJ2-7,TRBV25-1,CASSQSGTASYEQYF
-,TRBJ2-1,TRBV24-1,CATSETGTSGEQFF
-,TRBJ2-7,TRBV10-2,CASISTYSYEQYF
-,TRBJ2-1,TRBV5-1,CASSLAYEQFF
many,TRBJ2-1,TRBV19,CASSISREQFF
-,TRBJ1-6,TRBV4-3,CASSQDREGNSPLHF
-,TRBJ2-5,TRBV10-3,CAIRLTSQETQYF
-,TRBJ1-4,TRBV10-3,CAIREGREEKLFF
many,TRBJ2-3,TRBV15,CATSRNGASATDTQYF